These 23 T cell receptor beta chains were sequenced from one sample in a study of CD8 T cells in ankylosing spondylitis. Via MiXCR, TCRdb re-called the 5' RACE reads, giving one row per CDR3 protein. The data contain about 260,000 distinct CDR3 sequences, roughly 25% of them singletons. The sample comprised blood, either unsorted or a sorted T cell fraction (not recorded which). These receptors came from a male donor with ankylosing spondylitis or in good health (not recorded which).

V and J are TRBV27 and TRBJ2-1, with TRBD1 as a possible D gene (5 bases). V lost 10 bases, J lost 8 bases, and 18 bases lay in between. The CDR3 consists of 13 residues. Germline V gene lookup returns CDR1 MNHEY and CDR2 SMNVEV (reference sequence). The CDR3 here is CATRTFYSDEQFF. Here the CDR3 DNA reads TGTGCCACCAGGACATTCTACAGCGATGAGCAGTTCTTC.

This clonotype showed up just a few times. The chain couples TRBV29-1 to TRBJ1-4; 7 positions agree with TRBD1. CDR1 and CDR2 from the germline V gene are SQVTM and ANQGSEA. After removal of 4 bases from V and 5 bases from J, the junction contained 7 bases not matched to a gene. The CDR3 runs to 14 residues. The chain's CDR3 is CSVGVAGGNEKLFF. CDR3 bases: TGCAGCGTTGGAGTGGCAGGGGGAAATGAAAAACTGTTTTTT.

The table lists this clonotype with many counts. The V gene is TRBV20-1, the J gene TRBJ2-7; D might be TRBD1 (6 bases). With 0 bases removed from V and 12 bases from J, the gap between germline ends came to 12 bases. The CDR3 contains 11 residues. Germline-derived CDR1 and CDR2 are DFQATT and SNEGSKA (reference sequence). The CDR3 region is CSARDLTGWYF. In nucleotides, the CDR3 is TGCAGTGCTAGAGATTTAACAGGGTGGTACTTC.

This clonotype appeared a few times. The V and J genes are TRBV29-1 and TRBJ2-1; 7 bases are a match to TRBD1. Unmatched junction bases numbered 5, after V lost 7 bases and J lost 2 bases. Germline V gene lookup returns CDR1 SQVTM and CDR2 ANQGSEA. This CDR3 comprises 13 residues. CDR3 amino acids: CSAKTGTYNEQFF. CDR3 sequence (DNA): TGCAGCGCCAAGACAGGGACCTACAATGAGCAGTTCTTC.

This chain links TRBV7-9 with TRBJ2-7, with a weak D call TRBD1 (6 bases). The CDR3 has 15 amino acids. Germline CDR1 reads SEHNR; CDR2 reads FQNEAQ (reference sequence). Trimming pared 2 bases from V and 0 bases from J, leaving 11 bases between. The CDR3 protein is CASSLLSGASYEQYF. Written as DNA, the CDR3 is TGTGCCAGCAGCTTATTGTCAGGGGCCTCCTACGAGCAGTACTTC. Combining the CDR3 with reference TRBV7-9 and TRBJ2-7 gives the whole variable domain DTGVSQNPRHKITKRGQNVTFRCDPISEHNRLYWYRQTLGQGPEFLTYFQNEAQLEKSRLLSDRFSAERPKGSFSTLEIQRTEQGDSAMYLCASSLLSGASYEQYFGPGTRLTVT.

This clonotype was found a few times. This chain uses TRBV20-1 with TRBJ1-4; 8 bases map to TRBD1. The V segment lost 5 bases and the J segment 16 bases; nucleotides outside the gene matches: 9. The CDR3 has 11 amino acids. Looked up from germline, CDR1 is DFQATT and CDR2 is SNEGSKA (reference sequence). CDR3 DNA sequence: TGCAGTGCTGAAGGACAGGGCATTTGGTTTTTT. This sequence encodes CSAEGQGIWFF.

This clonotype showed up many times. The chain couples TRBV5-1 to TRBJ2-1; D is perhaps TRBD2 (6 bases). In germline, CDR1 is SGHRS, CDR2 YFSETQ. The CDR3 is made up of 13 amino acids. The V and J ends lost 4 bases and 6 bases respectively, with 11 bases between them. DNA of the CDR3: TGCGCCAGCAGCGATAGCGGTTTCAATGAGCAGTTCTTC. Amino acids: CASSDSGFNEQFF.

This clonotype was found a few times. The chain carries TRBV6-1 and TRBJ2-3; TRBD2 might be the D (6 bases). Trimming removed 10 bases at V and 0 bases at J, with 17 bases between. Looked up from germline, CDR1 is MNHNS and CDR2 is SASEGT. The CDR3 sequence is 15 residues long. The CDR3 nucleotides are TGTGCCACCGGGAGAAGGACTCCTAGCACAGATACGCAGTATTTT. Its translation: CATGRRTPSTDTQYF.

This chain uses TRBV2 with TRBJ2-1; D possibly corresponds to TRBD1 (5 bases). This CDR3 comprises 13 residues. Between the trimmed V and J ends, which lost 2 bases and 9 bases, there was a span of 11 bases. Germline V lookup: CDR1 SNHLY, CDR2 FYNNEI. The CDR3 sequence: CASSERWGVEQFF. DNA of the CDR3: TGTGCCAGCAGTGAAAGGTGGGGCGTTGAGCAGTTCTTC.

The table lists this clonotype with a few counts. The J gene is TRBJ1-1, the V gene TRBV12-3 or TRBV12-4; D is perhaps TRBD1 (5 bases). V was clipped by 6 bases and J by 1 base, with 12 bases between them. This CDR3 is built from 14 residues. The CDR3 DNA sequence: TGTGCCAGCAGCCCCGTGAGGGGGAACACTGAAGCTTTCTTT. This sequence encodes CASSPVRGNTEAFF.

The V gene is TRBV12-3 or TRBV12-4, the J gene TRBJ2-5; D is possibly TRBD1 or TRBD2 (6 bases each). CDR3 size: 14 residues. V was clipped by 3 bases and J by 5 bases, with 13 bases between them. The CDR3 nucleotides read TGTGCCAGCAGTTTTTCGGGGGCTAAGGAGACCCAGTACTTC. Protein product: CASSFSGAKETQYF.

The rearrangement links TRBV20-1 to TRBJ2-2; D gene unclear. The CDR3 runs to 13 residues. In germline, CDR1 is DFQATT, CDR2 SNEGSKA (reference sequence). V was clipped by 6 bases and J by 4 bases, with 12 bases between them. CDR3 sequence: CSAPWQPTGELFF. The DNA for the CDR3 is TGCAGTGCGCCCTGGCAGCCCACCGGGGAGCTGTTTTTT.

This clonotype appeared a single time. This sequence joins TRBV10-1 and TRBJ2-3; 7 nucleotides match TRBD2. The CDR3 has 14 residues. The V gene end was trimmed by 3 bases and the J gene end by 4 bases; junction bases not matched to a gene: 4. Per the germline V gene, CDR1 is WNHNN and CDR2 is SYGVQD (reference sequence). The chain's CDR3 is CASSDSSGPDTQYF. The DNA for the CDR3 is TGCGCCAGCAGTGATTCTAGCGGCCCAGATACGCAGTATTTT.

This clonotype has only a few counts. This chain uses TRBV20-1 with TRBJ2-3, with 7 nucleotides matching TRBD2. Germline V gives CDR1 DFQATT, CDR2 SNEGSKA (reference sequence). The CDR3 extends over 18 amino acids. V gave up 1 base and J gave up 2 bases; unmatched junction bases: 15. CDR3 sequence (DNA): TGCAGTGCTAGAGGGACTATCGGTGGTCTAGCGGACACAGATACGCAGTATTTT. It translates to CSARGTIGGLADTDTQYF.

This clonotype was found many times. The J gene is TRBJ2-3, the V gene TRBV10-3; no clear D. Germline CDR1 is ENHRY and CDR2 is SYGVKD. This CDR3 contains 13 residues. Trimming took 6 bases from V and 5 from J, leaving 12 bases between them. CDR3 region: CAIRTPDVDTQYF. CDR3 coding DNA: TGTGCCATCAGGACCCCTGACGTAGATACGCAGTATTTT.

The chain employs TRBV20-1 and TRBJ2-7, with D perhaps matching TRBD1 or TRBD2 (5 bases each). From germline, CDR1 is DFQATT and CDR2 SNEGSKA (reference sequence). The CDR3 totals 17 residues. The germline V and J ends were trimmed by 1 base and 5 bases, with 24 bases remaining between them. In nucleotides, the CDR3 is TGCAGTGCTAGAGTATCGCCCGGGACCACCGTGAGTGACGAGCAGTACTTC. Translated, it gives CSARVSPGTTVSDEQYF.

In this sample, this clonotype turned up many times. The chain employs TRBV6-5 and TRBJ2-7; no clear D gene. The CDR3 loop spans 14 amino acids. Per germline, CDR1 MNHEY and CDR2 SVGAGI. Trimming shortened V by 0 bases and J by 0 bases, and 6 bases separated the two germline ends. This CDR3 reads CASSYSWNSYEQYF. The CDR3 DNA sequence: TGTGCCAGCAGTTACTCCTGGAACTCCTACGAGCAGTACTTC.

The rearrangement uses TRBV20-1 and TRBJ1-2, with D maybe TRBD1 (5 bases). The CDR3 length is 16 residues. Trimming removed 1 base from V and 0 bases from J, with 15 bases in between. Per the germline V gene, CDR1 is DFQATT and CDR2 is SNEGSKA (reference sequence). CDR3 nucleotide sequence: TGCAGTGCTAGAGCGGGGACCGGGCCAGCTAACTATGGCTACACCTTC. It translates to CSARAGTGPANYGYTF.

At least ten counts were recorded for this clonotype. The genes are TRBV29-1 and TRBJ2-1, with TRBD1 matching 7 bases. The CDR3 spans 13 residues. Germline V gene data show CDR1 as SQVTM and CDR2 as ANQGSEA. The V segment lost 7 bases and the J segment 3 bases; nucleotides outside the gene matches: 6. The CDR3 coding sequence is TGCAGCGCCGTGGGACAGTTCTACAATGAGCAGTTCTTC. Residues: CSAVGQFYNEQFF.

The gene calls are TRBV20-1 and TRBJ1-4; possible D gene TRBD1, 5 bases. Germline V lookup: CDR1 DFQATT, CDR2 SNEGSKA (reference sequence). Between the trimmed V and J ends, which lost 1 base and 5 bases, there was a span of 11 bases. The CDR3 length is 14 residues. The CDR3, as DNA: TGCAGTGCTAGAGCGGGACTGAAGAATGAAAAACTGTTTTTT. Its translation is CSARAGLKNEKLFF.

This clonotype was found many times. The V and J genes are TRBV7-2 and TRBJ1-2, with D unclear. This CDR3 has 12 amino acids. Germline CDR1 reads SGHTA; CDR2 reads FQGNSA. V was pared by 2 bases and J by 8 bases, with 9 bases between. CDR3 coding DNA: TGTGCCAGCAGCTTAATGTCGACGGGCTACACCTTC. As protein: CASSLMSTGYTF. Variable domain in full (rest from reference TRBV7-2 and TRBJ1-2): GAGVSQSPSNKVTEKGKDVELRCDPISGHTALYWYRQSLGQGLEFLIYFQGNSAPDKSGLPSDRFSAERTGGSVSTLTIQRTQQEDSAVYLCASSLMSTGYTFGSGTRLTVV.

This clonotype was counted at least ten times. This CDR3 is CSVASAQETQYF. Here the CDR3 DNA reads TGCAGCGTTGCCTCAGCCCAAGAGACCCAGTACTTC. The rearrangement joins TRBV29-1 to TRBJ2-5; no definite D call. Trimming took off 4 bases at V and 1 base at J, with 7 bases between the two ends. Germline CDR1 reads SQVTM; CDR2 reads ANQGSEA. The CDR3 totals 12 residues.

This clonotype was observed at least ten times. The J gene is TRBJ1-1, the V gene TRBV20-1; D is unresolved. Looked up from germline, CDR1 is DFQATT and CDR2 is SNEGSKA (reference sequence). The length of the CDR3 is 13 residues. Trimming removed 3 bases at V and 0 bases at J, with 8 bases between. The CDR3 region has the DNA TGCAGTGCTAGTAGGCCTTTGAACACTGAAGCTTTCTTT. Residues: CSASRPLNTEAFF.